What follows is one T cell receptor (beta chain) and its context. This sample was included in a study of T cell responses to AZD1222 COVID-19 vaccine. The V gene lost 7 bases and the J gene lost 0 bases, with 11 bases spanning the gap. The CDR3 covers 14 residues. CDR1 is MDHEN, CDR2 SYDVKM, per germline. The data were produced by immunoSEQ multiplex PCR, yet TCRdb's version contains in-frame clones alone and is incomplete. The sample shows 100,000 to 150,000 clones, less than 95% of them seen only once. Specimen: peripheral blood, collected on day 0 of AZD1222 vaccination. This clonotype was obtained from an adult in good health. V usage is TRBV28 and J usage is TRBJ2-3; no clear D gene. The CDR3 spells CASNGSPSTDTQYF. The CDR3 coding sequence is TGTGCCAGCAACGGTTCTCCTAGCACAGATACGCAGTATTTT.